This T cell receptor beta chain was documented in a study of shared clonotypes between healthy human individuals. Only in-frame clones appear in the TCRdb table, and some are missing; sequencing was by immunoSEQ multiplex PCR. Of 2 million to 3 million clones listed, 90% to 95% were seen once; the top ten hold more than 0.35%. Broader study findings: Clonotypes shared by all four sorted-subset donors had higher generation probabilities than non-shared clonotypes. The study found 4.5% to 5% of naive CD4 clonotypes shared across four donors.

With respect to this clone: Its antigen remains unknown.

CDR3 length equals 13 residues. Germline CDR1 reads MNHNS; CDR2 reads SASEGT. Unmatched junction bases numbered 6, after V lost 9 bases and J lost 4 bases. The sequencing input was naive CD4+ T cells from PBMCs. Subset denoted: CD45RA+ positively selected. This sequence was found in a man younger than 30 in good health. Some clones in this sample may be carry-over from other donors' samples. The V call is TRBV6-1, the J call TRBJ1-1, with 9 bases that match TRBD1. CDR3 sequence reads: CASGDRAATEAFF. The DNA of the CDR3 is TGTGCCAGTGGGGACAGGGCGGCCACTGAAGCTTTCTTT.